This T cell receptor (beta chain) was recorded in a study of T cell repertoires in cytomegalovirus infection. Study context: Selected CMV epitopes included recently identified HLA-C-restricted ones as well as well-studied HLA-B-restricted ones.

The sample holds many counts of this clonotype. What it binds is unknown. Findings and limits, study-wide: Predominance within the ex vivo response was attributable to HLA-C-restricted CMV-specific TCR beta clonotypes. Pooled public TCR beta family frequency picked out CMV carriers with the relevant HLA.

TCRdb analysed the reads with MiXCR anew, one entry per CDR3 protein. The sample includes 110,000 or so distinct CDR3 sequences, about 28% seen only once; the top ten take about 81%. Here the sequenced sample was CD8+ T cells from cultured PBMCs, taken from culture after CMV antigen stimulation. The receptor was isolated from a human donor in good health (CMV status not recorded). Some clones in this sample may be carry-over from other donors' samples.

As DNA, the CDR3 is TGTGCCAGCAGCTTAGTAAGGGACACAGATACGCAGTATTTT. Translated, it gives CASSLVRDTDTQYF. The chain recombines TRBV7-9 with TRBJ2-3, with D unresolved. This CDR3 has 14 amino acids. CDR1 SEHNR and CDR2 FQNEAQ come from the germline V gene (reference sequence). Trimming stripped 1 base from V and 2 bases from J, with 7 bases between.